These 17 T cell receptor beta chains originate from one sample sequenced in a study of T cell responses to AZD1222 COVID-19 vaccine. Sequencing used immunoSEQ multiplex PCR; TCRdb keeps in-frame clones, though not all of them. This sample has 95,000 to 150,000 clones, with about 87% found just once. This material consisted of peripheral blood, taken on day 0 of AZD1222 vaccination. The source is an adult in good health.

The chain couples TRBV25-1 to TRBJ2-5; 7 bases match TRBD2. J was trimmed by 5 bases and V by 3 bases; bases with no gene match: 9. Looked up from germline, CDR1 is MGHDK and CDR2 is SYGVNS. This CDR3 contains 15 residues. The CDR3 sequence: CASSDPRGEGETQYF. DNA for the CDR3: TGTGCCAGCAGTGATCCTCGGGGGGAGGGGGAGACCCAGTACTTC.

V gene TRBV5-1 combines with J gene TRBJ2-5; D remains ambiguous. Trimming removed 0 bases at V and 2 bases at J, with 5 bases between. This CDR3 region has 13 residues. The germline V gene encodes CDR1 SGHRS and CDR2 YFSETQ. DNA of the CDR3: TGCGCCAGCAGCTTGGGAGGACAAGAGACCCAGTACTTC. Protein product: CASSLGGQETQYF.

The chain has TRBV4-1 and TRBJ1-1, with a tentative D call TRBD1 (6 bases). V was trimmed by 5 bases and J by 5 bases, leaving 12 bases between them. CDR1 is MGHRA, CDR2 YSYEKL, per germline. The CDR3 is made up of 13 amino acids. The CDR3 sequence is CASSTSTGTEAFF. CDR3 bases: TGCGCCAGCAGCACCTCCACAGGGACTGAAGCTTTCTTT.

This clone turned up a few times. J is TRBJ1-4 and V is TRBV5-1, with 7 bases identical to TRBD1. The germline CDR1 and CDR2 sequences are SGHRS and YFSETQ. V lost 6 bases to trimming and J lost 2 bases; unmatched junction nucleotides: 7. This CDR3 is built from 15 residues. DNA for the CDR3: TGCGCCAGCAAAATGATGGGACAGACTAATGAAAAACTGTTTTTT. It encodes CASKMMGQTNEKLFF.

V gene TRBV2 combines with J gene TRBJ2-3; D gene uncertain. With 8 bases removed from V and 0 bases from J, the gap between germline ends came to 6 bases. The germline V gene encodes CDR1 SNHLY and CDR2 FYNNEI. The CDR3 contains 12 residues. Here the CDR3 reads CASGPSTDTQYF. The CDR3 nucleotides read TGTGCCAGCGGGCCTAGCACAGATACGCAGTATTTT.

The CDR3 nucleotides are TGTGCCAGCAGCCGCCCAACTAGCGGGGTAACAGATACGCAGTATTTT. Its protein product is CASSRPTSGVTDTQYF. The chain couples TRBV11-2 to TRBJ2-3; TRBD2 aligns across 10 bases. CDR1 SGHAT and CDR2 FQNNGV come from the germline V gene. CDR3 length: 16 amino acids. V shed 5 bases and J 3 bases; nucleotides not matched to a gene: 8.

This clone occurred once. The V call is TRBV11-2, the J call TRBJ1-2; 9 bases align to TRBD1. Germline V gives CDR1 SGHAT, CDR2 FQNNGV. The CDR3 contains 13 residues. Trimming removed 5 bases from V and 9 bases from J; junction bases left unmatched: 7. The CDR3 bases are TGTGCCAGCAGCCTCGGACAGGGGATGAGCTACACCTTC. This gives the protein CASSLGQGMSYTF.

The J gene is TRBJ2-7, the V gene TRBV19, with a weak D call TRBD1 (5 bases). Germline CDR1 LNHDA, CDR2 SQIVND (reference sequence). V was shortened by 4 bases and J by 4 bases, with 17 bases between the two germline ends. The CDR3 has 15 amino acids. The CDR3 spells CASSSAGANLYEQYF. CDR3 nucleotide sequence: TGTGCCAGTAGTAGTGCTGGGGCTAACTTATACGAGCAGTACTTC.

The chain links TRBV19 to TRBJ2-4, with 8 bases lining up with TRBD1. J was trimmed by 1 base and V by 5 bases; bases with no gene match: 7. Germline assignment: CDR1 LNHDA and CDR2 SQIVND (reference sequence). The CDR3 has 16 residues. CDR3 protein: CASSPQGARAKNIQYF. The CDR3, as DNA: TGTGCCAGTAGTCCTCAGGGGGCTAGGGCCAAAAACATTCAGTACTTC.

The chain is built from TRBV20-1 and TRBJ2-1, with D unclear. Germline CDR1 DFQATT, CDR2 SNEGSKA (reference sequence). V was pared by 5 bases and J by 8 bases, with 7 bases between. The CDR3 totals 10 residues. This CDR3 is CSADRDEQFF. CDR3 nucleotides: TGCAGTGCTGATCGGGATGAGCAGTTCTTC.

The V gene is TRBV7-8, the J gene TRBJ2-2; the D gene is possibly TRBD2 (5 bases). CDR3 length: 14 residues. Between the trimmed V and J ends, which lost 2 bases and 9 bases, there was a span of 13 bases. CDR1 SGHVS and CDR2 FQNEAQ come from the germline V gene. The CDR3 DNA reads TGTGCCAGCAGCTTACCGGGTCGGGAAAGGGAGCTGTTTTTT. This sequence encodes CASSLPGRERELFF.

The chain links TRBV12-2 to TRBJ2-7; the table's D call, TRBD2, was not checked against the DNA. TRBV12-2 has pseudogene status. The CDR3 sequence is 14 residues long. For the CDR3, the DNA is TGTGCAAGTCGCTTAGTTGGACTCCCGGCCGAGCAGTACTTC. This codes for CASRLVGLPAEQYF.

This chain connects TRBV5-1 to TRBJ2-3; TRBD2 matches 7 bases. Germline CDR1 is SGHRS and CDR2 is YFSETQ. Losses at the gene ends were 0 bases for V and 3 bases for J; bases not matched to a gene: 7. The CDR3 totals 16 residues. The CDR3 DNA sequence: TGCGCCAGCAGCTTGGCCTTGGGGGAGGGGACAGATACGCAGTATTTT. Its translation is CASSLALGEGTDTQYF.

The J gene is TRBJ2-5, the V gene TRBV27, with a possible D match to TRBD2 (6 bases). Germline V lookup: CDR1 MNHEY, CDR2 SMNVEV (reference sequence). The CDR3 spans 16 residues. Between the trimmed V and J ends, which lost 4 bases and 5 bases, there was a span of 20 bases. Written as DNA, the CDR3 is TGTGCCAGCAGTTCCCTCTCGAGAAAGGGGAGGGAGACCCAGTACTTC. Encoded protein: CASSSLSRKGRETQYF.

The chain has TRBV5-4 and TRBJ1-1, with 9 positions matching TRBD1. J was trimmed by 8 bases and V by 4 bases; bases with no gene match: 6. This CDR3 has 13 residues. Per the germline V gene, CDR1 is SGHNT and CDR2 is YYREEE (reference sequence). CDR3 loop: CASSPGQGREAFF. CDR3 in DNA: TGTGCCAGCAGCCCAGGACAGGGGAGGGAAGCTTTCTTT.

This sequence joins TRBV2 and TRBJ2-3, with D unclear. Germline assignment: CDR1 SNHLY and CDR2 FYNNEI. Trimming shortened V by 9 bases and J by 10 bases, and 20 bases separated the two germline ends. The CDR3 covers 13 residues. CDR3 loop: CASGWDGGYPQYF. The CDR3 DNA sequence: TGTGCCAGTGGATGGGATGGTGGTTATCCGCAGTATTTT.

The chain recombines TRBV5-1 with TRBJ1-1; a weak D match, TRBD1 (6 bases). From germline, CDR1 is SGHRS and CDR2 YFSETQ. CDR3 length: 14 residues. V was pared by 1 base and J by 3 bases, with 10 bases between. CDR3 DNA sequence: TGCGCCAGCAGCTTGCGGGGGCCTTACACTGAAGCTTTCTTT. It codes for CASSLRGPYTEAFF.